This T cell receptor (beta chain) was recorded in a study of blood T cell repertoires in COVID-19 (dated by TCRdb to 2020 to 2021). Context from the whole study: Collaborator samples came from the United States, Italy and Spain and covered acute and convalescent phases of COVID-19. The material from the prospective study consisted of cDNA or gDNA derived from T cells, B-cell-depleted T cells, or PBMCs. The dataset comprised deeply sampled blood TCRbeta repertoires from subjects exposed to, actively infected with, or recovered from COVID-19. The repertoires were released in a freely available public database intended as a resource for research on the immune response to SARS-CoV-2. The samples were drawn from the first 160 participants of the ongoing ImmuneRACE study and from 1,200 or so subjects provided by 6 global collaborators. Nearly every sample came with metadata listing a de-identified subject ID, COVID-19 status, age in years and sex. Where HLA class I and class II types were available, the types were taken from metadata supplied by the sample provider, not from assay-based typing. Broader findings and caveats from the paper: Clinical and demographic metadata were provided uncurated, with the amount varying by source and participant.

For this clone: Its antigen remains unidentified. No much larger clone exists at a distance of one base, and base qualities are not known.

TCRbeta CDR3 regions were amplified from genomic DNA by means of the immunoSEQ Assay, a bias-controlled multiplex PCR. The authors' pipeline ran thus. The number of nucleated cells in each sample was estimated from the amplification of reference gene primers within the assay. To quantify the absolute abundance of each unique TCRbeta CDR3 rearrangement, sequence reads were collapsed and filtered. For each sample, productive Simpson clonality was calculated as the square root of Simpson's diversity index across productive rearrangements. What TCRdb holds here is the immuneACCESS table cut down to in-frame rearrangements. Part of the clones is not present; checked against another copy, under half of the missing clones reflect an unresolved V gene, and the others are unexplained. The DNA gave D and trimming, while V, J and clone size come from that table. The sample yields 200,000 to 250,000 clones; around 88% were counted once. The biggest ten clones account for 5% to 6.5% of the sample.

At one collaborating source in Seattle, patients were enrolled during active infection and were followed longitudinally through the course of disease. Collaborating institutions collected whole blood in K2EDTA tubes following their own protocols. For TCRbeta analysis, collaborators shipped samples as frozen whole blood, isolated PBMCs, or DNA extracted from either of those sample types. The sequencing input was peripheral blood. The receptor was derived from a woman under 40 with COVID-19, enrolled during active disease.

In nucleotide form, the sequence is TGCAGCGCTACTTATTCGGCAGGAAAGTTACTGAACACTGAAGCTTTCTTT. Its translation reads: CSATYSAGKLLNTEAFF. This chain is built from TRBV29-1 and TRBJ1-1, with an unclear D gene assignment. Sequences SQVTM (CDR1) and ANQGSEA (CDR2) are obtained from the germline V gene. V is reduced by 7 bases and J by 0 bases, leaving a spacing of 24 bases between them. The CDR3 has 17 amino acids, counting the end cysteine and phenylalanine. Left in the record is the CDR3 DNA by itself, 51 bases read in frame from the first base.